In its sample, the clone carrying this T cell receptor (beta chain) was seen many times. What it recognizes is unknown. This sample is drawn from a study of Graves' ophthalmopathy and Graves' hyperthyroidism. Study overall: Blood was drawn at initial diagnosis, before any treatment.

General study points: Blood also contained most of the expanded thyroid clonotypes above 0.001 frequency.

The V segment lost 0 bases and the J segment 4 bases; nucleotides outside the gene matches: 5. This CDR3 spans 15 amino acids. From germline, CDR1 is DFQATT and CDR2 SNEGSKA (reference sequence). The authors amplified TCR beta CDR3 regions, and they did so from RNA transcripts for repertoire sequencing. First-round RT-PCR used HTBI primers; second-round multiplex PCR followed. TCRdb used MiXCR to reprocess the multiplex PCR reads, holding one entry per CDR3 protein. The data show about 220,000 distinct CDR3 sequences, 20% to 25% seen once. Exclusion covered patients with other autoimmune diseases or uncontrolled infections (as well as pregnancy or lactation). The PBMC fraction was derived from 9.5 to 10 ml of fresh peripheral blood.

V usage is TRBV20-1 and J usage is TRBJ2-5; 10 bases are shared with TRBD2. Sequenced material: peripheral blood. The sequence derives from a woman aged 45 to 65 with Graves' ophthalmopathy. CDR3 DNA sequence: TGCAGTGCTAGAGATCCAGCGGGAGGGCCAGAGACCCAGTACTTC. It translates to CSARDPAGGPETQYF.